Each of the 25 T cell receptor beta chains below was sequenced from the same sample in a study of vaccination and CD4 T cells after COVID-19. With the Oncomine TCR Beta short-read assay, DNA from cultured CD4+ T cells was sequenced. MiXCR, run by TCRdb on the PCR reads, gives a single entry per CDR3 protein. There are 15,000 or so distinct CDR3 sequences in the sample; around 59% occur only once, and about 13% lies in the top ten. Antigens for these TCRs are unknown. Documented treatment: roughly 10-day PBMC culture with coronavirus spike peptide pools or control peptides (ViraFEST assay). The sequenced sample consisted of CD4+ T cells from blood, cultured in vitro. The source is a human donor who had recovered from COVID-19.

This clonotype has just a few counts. CDR3 region: CASSYTLGAGNTGELFF. As DNA, the CDR3 is TGTGCCAGCAGTTACACTCTCGGGGCAGGGAACACCGGGGAGCTGTTTTTT. V is TRBV6-5 and J is TRBJ2-2; D possibly uses TRBD1 or TRBD2 (5 bases each). Germline values: CDR1 MNHEY, CDR2 SVGAGI. V lost 2 bases and J lost 1, with 14 bases in between. CDR3 length: 17 amino acids.

The CDR3 sequence is CASSFRHMTYNEQFF. The CDR3 DNA sequence: TGTGCCAGCAGCTTTCGACATATGACCTACAATGAGCAGTTCTTC. This chain connects TRBV7-8 to TRBJ2-1; D remains ambiguous. The CDR3 spans 15 residues. The V gene lost 3 bases and the J gene lost 2 bases, with 11 bases spanning the gap. Germline V gene sequence: CDR1 SGHVS, CDR2 FQNEAQ.

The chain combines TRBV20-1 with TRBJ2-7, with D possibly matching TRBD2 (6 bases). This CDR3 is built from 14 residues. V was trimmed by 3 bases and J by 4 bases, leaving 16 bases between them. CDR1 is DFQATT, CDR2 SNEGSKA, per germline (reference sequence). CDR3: CSASSGLGGYEQYF. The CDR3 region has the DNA TGCAGTGCTAGTTCGGGTCTGGGGGGATACGAGCAGTACTTC.

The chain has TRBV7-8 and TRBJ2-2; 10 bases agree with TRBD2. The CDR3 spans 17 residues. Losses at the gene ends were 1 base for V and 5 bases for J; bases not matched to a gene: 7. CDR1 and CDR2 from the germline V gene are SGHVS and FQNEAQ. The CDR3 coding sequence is TGTGCCAGCAGCTTAGGGGCTAGCGGGAGTCGGACCGGGGAGCTGTTTTTT. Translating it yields CASSLGASGSRTGELFF.

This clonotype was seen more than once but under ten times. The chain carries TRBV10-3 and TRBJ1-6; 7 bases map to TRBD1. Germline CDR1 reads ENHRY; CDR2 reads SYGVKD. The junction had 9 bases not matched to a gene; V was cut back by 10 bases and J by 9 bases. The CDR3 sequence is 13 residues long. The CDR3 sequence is CATTDREASPLHF. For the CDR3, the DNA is TGTGCCACCACCGACAGGGAGGCTTCACCCCTCCACTTT.

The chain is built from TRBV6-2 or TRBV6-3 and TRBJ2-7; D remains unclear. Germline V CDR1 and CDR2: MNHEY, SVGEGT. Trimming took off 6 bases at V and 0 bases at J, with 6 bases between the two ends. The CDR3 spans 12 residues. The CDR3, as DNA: TGTGCCAGCAGGGTGAGCTCCTACGAGCAGTACTTC. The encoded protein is CASRVSSYEQYF.

The CDR3 DNA reads TGTGCCAGCAGTCCTACCGAACGGGCAAACAATGAGCAGTTCTTC. Protein: CASSPTERANNEQFF. The chain combines TRBV27 with TRBJ2-1; unclear D gene. The germline V and J ends were trimmed by 5 bases and 5 bases, with 16 bases remaining between them. Germline-derived CDR1 and CDR2 are MNHEY and SMNVEV (reference sequence). The CDR3 is 15 amino acids.

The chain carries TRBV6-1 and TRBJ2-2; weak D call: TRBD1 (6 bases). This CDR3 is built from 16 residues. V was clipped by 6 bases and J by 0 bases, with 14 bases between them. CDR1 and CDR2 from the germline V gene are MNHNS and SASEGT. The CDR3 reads CASSLTGHPNTGELFF. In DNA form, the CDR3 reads TGTGCCAGCAGCCTAACGGGACACCCGAACACCGGGGAGCTGTTTTTT.

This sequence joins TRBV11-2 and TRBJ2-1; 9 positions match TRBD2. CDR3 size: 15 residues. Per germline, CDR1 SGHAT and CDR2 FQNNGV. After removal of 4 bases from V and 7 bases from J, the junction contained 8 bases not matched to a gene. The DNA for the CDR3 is TGTGCCAGCAGCTACCGTAGCGGGAGAGTGAATGAGCAGTTCTTC. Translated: CASSYRSGRVNEQFF.

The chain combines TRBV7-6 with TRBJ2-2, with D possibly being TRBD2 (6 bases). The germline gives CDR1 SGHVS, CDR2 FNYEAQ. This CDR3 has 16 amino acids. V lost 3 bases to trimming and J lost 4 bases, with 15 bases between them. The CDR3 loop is CASSFGGSPGTGELFF. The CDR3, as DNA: TGTGCCAGCAGCTTTGGGGGGAGCCCCGGCACCGGGGAGCTGTTTTTT.

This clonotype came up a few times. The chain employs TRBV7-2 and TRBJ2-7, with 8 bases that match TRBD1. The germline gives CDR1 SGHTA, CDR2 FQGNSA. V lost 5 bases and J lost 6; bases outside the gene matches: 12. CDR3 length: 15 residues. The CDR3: CASSLRQGSWGEQYF. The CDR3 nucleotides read TGTGCCAGCAGCCTCAGACAGGGGAGTTGGGGCGAGCAGTACTTC.

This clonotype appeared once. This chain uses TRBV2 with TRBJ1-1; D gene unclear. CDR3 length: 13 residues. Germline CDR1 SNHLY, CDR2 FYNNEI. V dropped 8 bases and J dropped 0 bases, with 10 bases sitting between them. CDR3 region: CASRWQMNTEAFF. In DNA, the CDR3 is TGTGCCAGCCGTTGGCAAATGAACACTGAAGCTTTCTTT.

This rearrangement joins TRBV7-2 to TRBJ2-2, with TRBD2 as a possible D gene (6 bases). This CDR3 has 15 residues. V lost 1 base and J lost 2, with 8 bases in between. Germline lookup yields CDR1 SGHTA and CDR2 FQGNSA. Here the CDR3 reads CASSLVGLNTGELFF. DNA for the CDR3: TGTGCCAGCAGCTTAGTTGGACTAAACACCGGGGAGCTGTTTTTT. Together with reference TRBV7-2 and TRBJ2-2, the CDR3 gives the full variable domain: GAGVSQSPSNKVTEKGKDVELRCDPISGHTALYWYRQSLGQGLEFLIYFQGNSAPDKSGLPSDRFSAERTGGSVSTLTIQRTQQEDSAVYLCASSLVGLNTGELFFGEGSRLTVL.

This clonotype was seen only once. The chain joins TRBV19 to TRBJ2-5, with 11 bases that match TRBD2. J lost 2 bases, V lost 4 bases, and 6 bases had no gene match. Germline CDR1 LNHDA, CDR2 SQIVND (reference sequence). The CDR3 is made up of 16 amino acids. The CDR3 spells CASSTRLAGFQETQYF. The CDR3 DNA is TGTGCCAGTAGTACCCGACTAGCGGGATTTCAAGAGACCCAGTACTTC.

The CDR3: CATSRIDRDNQPQHF. CDR3 DNA: TGTGCCACCAGCAGAATAGACAGGGACAATCAGCCCCAGCATTTT. The chain combines TRBV15 with TRBJ1-5; 7 bases are shared with TRBD1. Trimming at V came to 2 bases and at J to 3 bases, leaving 4 bases not matched to a gene. The CDR3 loop spans 15 amino acids. Germline CDR1 and CDR2: LNHNV and YYDKDF (reference sequence).

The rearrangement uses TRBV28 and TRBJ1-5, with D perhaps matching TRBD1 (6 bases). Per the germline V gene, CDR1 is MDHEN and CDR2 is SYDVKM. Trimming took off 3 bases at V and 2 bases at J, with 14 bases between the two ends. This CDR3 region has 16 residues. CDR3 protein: CASSFYRARGNQPQHF. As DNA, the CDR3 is TGTGCCAGCAGTTTTTACAGGGCGAGAGGCAATCAGCCCCAGCATTTT. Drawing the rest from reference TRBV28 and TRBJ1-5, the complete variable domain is DVKVTQSSRYLVKRTGEKVFLECVQDMDHENMFWYRQDPGLGLRLIYFSYDVKMKEKGDIPEGYSVSREKKERFSLILESASTNQTSMYLCASSFYRARGNQPQHFGDGTRLSIL.

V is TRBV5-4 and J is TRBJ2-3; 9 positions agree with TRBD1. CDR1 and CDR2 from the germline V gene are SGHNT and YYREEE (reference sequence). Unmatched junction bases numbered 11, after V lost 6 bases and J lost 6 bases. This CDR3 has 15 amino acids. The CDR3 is CASTPGQGILDTQYF. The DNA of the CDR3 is TGTGCCAGCACACCGGGACAGGGAATATTGGATACGCAGTATTTT.

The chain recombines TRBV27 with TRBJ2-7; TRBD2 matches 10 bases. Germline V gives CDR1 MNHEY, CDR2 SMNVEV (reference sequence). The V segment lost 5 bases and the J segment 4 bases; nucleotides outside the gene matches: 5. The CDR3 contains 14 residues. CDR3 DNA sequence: TGTGCCAGCAGTCGGACTAGCGGAACTTACGAGCAGTACTTC. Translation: CASSRTSGTYEQYF.

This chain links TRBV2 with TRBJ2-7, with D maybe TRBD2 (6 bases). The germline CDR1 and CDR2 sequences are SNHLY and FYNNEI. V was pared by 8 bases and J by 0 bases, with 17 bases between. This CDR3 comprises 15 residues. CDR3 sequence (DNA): TGTGCCAGCGGTGCTGCTGGCGGGACCTCCTACGAGCAGTACTTC. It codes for CASGAAGGTSYEQYF.

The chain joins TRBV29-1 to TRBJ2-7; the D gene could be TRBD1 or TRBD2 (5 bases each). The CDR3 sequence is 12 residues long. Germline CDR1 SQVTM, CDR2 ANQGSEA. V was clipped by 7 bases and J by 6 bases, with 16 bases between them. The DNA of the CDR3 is TGCAGCGCCGGGACGGACCCCCTCGAGCAGTACTTC. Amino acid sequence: CSAGTDPLEQYF.

This chain's CDR3 is CASSYGTGRYEQYF. The CDR3 DNA reads TGTGCCAGCAGTTACGGGACAGGGCGTTACGAGCAGTACTTC. The chain is built from TRBV6-5 and TRBJ2-7, with 9 bases identical to TRBD1. Unmatched junction bases numbered 3, after V lost 2 bases and J lost 4 bases. From germline, CDR1 is MNHEY and CDR2 SVGAGI. The CDR3 loop spans 14 amino acids.

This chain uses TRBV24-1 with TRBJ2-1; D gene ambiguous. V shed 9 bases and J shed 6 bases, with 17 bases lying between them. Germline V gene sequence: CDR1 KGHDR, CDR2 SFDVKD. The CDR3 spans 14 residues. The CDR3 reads CATARPGRTNEQFF. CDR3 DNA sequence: TGTGCCACCGCAAGACCCGGACGTACCAATGAGCAGTTCTTC.

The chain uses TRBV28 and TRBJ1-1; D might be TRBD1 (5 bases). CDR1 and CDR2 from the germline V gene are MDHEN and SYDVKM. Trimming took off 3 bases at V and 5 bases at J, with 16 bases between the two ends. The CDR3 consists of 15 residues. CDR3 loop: CASSFPGGTGTEAFF. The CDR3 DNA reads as TGTGCCAGCAGTTTTCCGGGGGGTACTGGGACTGAAGCTTTCTTT.

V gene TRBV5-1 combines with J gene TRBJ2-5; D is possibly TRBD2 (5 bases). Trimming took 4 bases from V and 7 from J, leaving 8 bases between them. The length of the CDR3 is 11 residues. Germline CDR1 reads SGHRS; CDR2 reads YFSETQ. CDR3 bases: TGCGCCAGCAGCCAAGAGGGGACCCAGTACTTC. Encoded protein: CASSQEGTQYF.

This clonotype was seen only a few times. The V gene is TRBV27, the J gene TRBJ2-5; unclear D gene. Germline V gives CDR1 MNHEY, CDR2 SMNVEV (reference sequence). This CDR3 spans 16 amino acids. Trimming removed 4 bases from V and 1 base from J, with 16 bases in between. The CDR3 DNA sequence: TGTGCCAGCAGTTCGCCTACAACCGGGTCCCAAGAGACCCAGTACTTC. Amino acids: CASSSPTTGSQETQYF.